Included here is one T cell receptor beta chain sequence, with context. A sample-barcoded 5' primer and a J-beta primer mix were used in a second PCR of roughly 7 to 11 cycles. TCRdb redid the calling of the 5' RACE reads with MiXCR, one entry per CDR3 protein. The sample has about 680,000 distinct CDR3 sequences; 45% to 50% are singletons. The record originates from a study of blood T cells in healthy people across ages. The CDR3 has 17 amino acids. Trimming cost V 6 bases and J 1 base; bases outside gene matches: 13. The sequence was obtained from a woman aged 60 to 75 in good health. The chain carries TRBV12-3 or TRBV12-4 and TRBJ2-3; 7 bases map to TRBD2. Sequencing was carried out using blood. CDR3 amino acids: CASSALVGGKGTDTQYF. The CDR3, as DNA: TGTGCCAGCAGCGCCCTGGTGGGAGGGAAAGGCACAGATACGCAGTATTTT.